This T cell receptor (beta chain) was found in a study of T cells after yellow fever vaccination. Study context: Preparing low-cell-number fractions relied on SMART-Seq v4 Ultra Low Input. Broader study findings: Contamination of FACS-sorted repertoires by abundant clonotypes from the bulk population could occur.

The CDR3 consists of 16 residues. CDR1 is MNHEY, CDR2 SVGAGI, per germline. The germline V and J ends were trimmed by 2 bases and 8 bases, with 19 bases remaining between them. Turning to this clonotype: The antigen remains unidentified.

Template switching by 5'RACE produced TCR cDNA, adding a universal primer site and UMIs. MiXCR was run by TCRdb on the 5' RACE reads, yielding one entry per CDR3 protein. The sample includes hundreds of thousands of distinct CDR3 sequences, approximately 13% of them seen just once. The rearrangement joins TRBV6-5 to TRBJ2-1; possible D gene TRBD1, 7 bases. The material sequenced was PBMCs, taken on the day of the yellow fever booster vaccination. This clonotype originated in a man younger than 40 who received the YFV17D yellow fever vaccine. CDR3 in amino acids: CASSYSFGGTVDEQFF. DNA of the CDR3: TGTGCCAGCAGTTACAGTTTTGGGGGGACAGTGGATGAGCAGTTCTTC.